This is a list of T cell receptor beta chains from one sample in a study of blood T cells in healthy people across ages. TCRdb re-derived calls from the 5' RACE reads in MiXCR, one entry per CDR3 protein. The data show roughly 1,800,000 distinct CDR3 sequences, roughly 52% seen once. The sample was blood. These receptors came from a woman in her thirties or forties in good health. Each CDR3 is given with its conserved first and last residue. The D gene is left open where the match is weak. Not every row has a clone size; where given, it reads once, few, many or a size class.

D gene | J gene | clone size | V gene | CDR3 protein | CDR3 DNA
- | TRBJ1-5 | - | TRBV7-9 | CASSPGGRGNQPQHF | TGTGCCAGCAGCCCGGGAGGTAGGGGCAATCAGCCCCAGCATTTT
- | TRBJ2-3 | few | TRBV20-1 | CSARDWNFDTQYF | TGCAGTGCTAGAGATTGGAACTTTGATACGCAGTATTTT
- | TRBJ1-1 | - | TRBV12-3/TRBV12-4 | CASSFSPTVEAFF | TGTGCCAGCAGTTTTAGCCCCACCGTTGAAGCTTTCTTT
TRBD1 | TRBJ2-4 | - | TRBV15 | CATSRGGQGGKNIQYF | TGTGCCACCAGCAGAGGCGGACAGGGCGGCAAAAACATTCAGTACTTC
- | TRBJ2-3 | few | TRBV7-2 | CASSLVGLGTYF | -
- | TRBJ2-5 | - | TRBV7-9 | CASSLLGGKETQYF | TGTGCCAGCAGCTTATTGGGCGGGAAAGAGACCCAGTACTTC
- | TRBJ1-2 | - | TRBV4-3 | CASSQEWIRNRVYTF | TGCGCCAGCAGCCAAGAATGGATTAGAAATCGGGTCTACACCTTC
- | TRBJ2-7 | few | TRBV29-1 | CSVGKGGISYEQYF | TGCAGCGTTGGAAAGGGGGGGATTTCCTACGAGCAGTACTTC
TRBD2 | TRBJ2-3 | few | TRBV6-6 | CASSPTSAGEDTQYF | TGTGCCAGCAGTCCCACTAGCGCGGGGGAAGATACGCAGTATTTT
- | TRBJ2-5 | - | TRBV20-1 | CSASYFRDYQETQYF | TGCAGTGCTAGTTATTTTCGGGACTACCAAGAGACCCAGTACTTC
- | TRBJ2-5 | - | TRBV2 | CASSGESWEETQYF | TGTGCATCGTCAGGGGAAAGTTGGGAAGAGACCCAGTACTTC
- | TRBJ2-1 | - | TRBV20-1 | CSARDDSTSSYEQFF | TGCAGTGCTAGAGACGACAGCACTAGCTCCTACGAGCAGTTCTTC
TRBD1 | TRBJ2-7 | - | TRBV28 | CASSYTGTGDEQYF | TGTGCCAGCAGTTATACCGGGACAGGGGACGAGCAGTACTTC
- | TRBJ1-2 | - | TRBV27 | CASSRAASYGYTF | TGTGCCAGCAGCCGGGCAGCCTCCTATGGCTACACCTTC
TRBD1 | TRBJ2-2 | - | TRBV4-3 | CASSRQGASVNTGELFF | TGCGCCAGCAGCCGACAGGGGGCGAGTGTGAACACCGGGGAGCTGTTTTTT
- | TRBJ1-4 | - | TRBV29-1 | CSVEGGSEKLFF | TGCAGCGTTGAAGGGGGGAGTGAAAAACTGTTTTTT
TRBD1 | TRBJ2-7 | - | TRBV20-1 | CSASFLPGQRSYEQYF | TGCAGTGCTAGTTTCCTACCGGGACAGCGCTCCTACGAGCAGTACTTC
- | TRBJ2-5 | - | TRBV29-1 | CSVNPSVETQYF | TGCAGCGTTAACCCTAGCGTAGAGACCCAGTACTTC
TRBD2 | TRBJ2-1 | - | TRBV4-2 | CASSPRLAGGRNEQFF | TGTGCCAGCAGCCCGCGACTAGCGGGGGGGAGGAATGAGCAGTTCTTC
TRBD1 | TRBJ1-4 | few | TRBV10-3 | CATATGTTNEKLFF | TGTGCCACTGCGACAGGGACAACTAATGAAAAACTGTTTTTT
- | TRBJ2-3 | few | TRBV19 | CASSIVPGITDTQYF | TGTGCCAGTAGTATAGTTCCAGGGATCACAGATACGCAGTATTTT
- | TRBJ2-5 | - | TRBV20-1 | CSASGAGGLETQYF | TGCAGTGCTAGTGGTGCTGGGGGGTTGGAGACCCAGTACTTC
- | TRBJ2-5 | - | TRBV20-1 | CSARKGSGRGHAWRKETQYF | TGCAGTGCTAGGAAGGGGTCAGGGCGGGGACACGCTTGGAGGAAGGAGACCCAGTACTTC
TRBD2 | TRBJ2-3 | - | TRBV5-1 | CASSPGTKPDTQYF | TGCGCCAGCAGCCCCGGGACTAAGCCAGATACGCAGTATTTT
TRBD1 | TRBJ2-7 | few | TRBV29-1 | CSVQGLQGVYEQYF | TGCAGCGTTCAAGGTCTACAGGGGGTCTACGAGCAGTACTTC
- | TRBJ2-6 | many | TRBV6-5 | CASSRRGTGANVLTF | TGTGCCAGCAGTCGCCGTGGGACCGGGGCCAACGTCCTGACTTTC
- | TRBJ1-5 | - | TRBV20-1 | CSAFPRTGYSNQPQHF | TGCAGTGCCTTCCCCCGGACGGGTTATAGCAATCAGCCCCAGCATTTT
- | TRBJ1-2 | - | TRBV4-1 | CASSQGPGNNYGYTF | TGCGCCAGCAGCCAAGGTCCAGGGAATAACTATGGCTACACCTTC
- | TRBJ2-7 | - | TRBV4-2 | CASSQERGIHYEQYF | TGTGCCAGCAGCCAAGAGCGCGGGATTCACTACGAGCAGTACTTC
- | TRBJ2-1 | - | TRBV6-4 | CASSVQTVNYNEQFF | TGTGCCAGCAGTGTACAGACAGTTAACTACAATGAGCAGTTCTTC
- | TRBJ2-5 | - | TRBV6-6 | CASNTGIETQYF | TGTGCCAGCAACACAGGGATAGAGACCCAGTACTTC
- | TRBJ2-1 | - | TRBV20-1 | CSARDRVGRLYNEQFF | TGCAGTGCTAGAGATCGGGTAGGGAGATTATACAATGAGCAGTTCTTC
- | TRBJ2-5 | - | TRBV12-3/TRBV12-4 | CASSFGGLREEQYF | TGTGCCAGCAGTTTCGGGGGCCTGAGAGAAGAGCAGTACTTC